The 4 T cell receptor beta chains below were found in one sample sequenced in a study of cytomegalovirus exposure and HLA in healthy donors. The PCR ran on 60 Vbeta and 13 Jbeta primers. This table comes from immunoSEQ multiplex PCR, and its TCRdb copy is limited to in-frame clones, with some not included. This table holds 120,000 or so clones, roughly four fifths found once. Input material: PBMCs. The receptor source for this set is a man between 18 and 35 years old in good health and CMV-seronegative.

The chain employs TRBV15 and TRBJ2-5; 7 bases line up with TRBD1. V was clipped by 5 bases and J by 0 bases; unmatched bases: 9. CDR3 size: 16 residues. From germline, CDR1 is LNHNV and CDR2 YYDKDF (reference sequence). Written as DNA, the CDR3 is TGTGCCACCAGCTCTTCCTCACAGGGGTACCAAGAGACCCAGTACTTC. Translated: CATSSSSQGYQETQYF.

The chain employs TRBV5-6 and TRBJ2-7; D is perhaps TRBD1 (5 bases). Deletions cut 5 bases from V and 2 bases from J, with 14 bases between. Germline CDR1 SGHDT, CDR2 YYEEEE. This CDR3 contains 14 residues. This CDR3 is CASSPRQLTYEQYF. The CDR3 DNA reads TGTGCCAGCAGTCCTAGACAGCTTACCTACGAGCAGTACTTC.

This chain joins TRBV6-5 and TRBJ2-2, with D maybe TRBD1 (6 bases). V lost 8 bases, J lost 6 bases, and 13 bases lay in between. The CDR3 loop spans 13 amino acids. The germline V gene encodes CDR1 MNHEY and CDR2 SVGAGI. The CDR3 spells CASSPGVAGELFF. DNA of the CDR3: TGTGCCAGCTCACCAGGGGTTGCCGGGGAGCTGTTTTTT.

The CDR3 coding sequence is TGTGCCAGCAGCCTGGGATCCCAGGGTTCTAACTATGGCTACACCTTC. Translation: CASSLGSQGSNYGYTF. The V call is TRBV7-6, the J call TRBJ1-2; D is perhaps TRBD1 (5 bases). This CDR3 is built from 16 residues. V was trimmed by 5 bases and J by 0 bases, leaving 16 bases between them. The germline V gene encodes CDR1 SGHVS and CDR2 FNYEAQ.